Listed here are 3 T cell receptor beta chains from one sample, sequenced in a study of blood T cell repertoires in COVID-19. Libraries were prepared by immunoSEQ multiplex PCR; TCRdb keeps only in-frame clonotypes and omits some of them. The table records approximately 100,000 clones, 88% of them present only once. Sequenced input: peripheral blood. The receptors shown here come from a human donor in a cohort sampled during active COVID-19.

The chain carries TRBV7-2 and TRBJ1-1; 8 positions match TRBD1. The junction had 6 bases not matched to a gene; V was cut back by 1 base and J by 2 bases. This CDR3 region has 16 residues. Per the germline V gene, CDR1 is SGHTA and CDR2 is FQGNSA. The CDR3 is CASSLDSTGANTEAFF. DNA for the CDR3: TGTGCCAGCAGCTTAGACTCGACAGGGGCTAACACTGAAGCTTTCTTT.

CDR3 protein: CSVPEGQGSSGANVLTF. CDR3 coding DNA: TGCAGCGTCCCCGAAGGACAGGGGAGCTCTGGGGCCAACGTCCTGACTTTC. The chain couples TRBV29-1 to TRBJ2-6; 9 bases fit TRBD1. The V and J ends lost 6 bases and 0 bases, in that order; junction bases with no gene match: 9. The CDR3 contains 17 residues. Looked up from germline, CDR1 is SQVTM and CDR2 is ANQGSEA.

This clone was observed once. This rearrangement joins TRBV7-5 to TRBJ2-4; the table's D call of TRBD2 was not tested on the DNA. TRBV7-5 is an annotated pseudogene. CDR3 length: 11 amino acids. The CDR3 reads CARTRGNIQYF. The CDR3 DNA reads as TGTGCCAGAACCCGGGGGAACATTCAGTACTTC.